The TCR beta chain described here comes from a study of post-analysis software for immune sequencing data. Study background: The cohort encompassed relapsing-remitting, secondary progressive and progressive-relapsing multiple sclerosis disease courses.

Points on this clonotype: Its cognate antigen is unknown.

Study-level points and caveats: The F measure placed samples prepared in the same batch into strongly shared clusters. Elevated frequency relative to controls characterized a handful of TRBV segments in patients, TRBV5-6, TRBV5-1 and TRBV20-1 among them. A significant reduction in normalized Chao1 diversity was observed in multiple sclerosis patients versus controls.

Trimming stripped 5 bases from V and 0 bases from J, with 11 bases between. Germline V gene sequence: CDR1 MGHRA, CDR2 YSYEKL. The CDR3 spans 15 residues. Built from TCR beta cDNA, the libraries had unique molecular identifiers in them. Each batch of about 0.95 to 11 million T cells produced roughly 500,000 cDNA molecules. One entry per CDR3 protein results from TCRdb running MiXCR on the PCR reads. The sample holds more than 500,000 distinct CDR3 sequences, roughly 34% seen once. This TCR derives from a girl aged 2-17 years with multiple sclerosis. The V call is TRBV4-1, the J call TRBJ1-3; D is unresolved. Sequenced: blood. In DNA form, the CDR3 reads TGCGCCAGCAGCACCCCCGGGAGCTCTGGAAACACCATATATTTT. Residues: CASSTPGSSGNTIYF.